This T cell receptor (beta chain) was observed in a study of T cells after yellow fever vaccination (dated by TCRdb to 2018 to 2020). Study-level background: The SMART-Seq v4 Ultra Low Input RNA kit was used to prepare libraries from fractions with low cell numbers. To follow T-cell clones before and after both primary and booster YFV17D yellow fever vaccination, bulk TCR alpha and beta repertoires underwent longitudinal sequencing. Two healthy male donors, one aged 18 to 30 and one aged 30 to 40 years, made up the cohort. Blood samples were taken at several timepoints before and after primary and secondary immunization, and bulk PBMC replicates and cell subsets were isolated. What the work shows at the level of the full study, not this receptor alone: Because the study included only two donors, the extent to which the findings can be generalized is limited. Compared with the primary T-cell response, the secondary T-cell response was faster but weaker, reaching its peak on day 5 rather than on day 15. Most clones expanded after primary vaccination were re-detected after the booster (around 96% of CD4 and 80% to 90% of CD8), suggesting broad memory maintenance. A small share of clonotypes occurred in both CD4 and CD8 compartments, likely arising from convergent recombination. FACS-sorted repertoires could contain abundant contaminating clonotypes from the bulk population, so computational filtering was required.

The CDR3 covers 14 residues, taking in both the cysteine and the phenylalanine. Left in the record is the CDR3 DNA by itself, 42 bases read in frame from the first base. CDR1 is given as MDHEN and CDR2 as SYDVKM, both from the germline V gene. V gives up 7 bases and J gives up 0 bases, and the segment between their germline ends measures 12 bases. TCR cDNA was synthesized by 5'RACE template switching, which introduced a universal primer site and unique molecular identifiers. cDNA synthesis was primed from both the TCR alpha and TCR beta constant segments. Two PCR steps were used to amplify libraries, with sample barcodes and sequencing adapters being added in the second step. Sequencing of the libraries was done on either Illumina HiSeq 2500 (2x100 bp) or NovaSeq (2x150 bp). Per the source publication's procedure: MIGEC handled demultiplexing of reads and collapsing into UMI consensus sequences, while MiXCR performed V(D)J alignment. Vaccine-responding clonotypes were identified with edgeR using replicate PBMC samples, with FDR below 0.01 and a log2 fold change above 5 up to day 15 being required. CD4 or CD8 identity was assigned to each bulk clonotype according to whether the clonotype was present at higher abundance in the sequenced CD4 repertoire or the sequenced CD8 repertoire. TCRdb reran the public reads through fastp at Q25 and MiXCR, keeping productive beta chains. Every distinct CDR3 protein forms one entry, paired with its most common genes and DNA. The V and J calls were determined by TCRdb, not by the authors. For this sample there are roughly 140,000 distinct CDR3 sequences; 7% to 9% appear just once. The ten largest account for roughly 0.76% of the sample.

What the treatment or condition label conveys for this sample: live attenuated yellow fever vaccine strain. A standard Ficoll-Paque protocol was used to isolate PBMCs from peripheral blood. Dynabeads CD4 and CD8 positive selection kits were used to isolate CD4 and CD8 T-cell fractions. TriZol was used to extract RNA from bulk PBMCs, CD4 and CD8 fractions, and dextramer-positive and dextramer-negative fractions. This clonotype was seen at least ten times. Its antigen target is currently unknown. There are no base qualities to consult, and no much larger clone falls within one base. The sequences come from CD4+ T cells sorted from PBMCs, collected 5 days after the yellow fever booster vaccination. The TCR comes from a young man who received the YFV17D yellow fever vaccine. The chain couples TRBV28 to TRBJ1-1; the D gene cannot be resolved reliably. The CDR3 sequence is CASIHATMNTEAFF. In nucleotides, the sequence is TGTGCCAGCATCCATGCAACGATGAACACTGAAGCTTTCTTT.